The rows below give T cell receptor beta chains drawn from one sample of a study of shared clonotypes between healthy human individuals. TCRdb's copy holds only in-frame clones and misses some; the assay was immunoSEQ multiplex PCR. The sample contains over a million clones, about 98% of which appear only once. The specimen was naive CD4+ T cells sorted from blood. These receptors all stem from a man aged 30-40 years in good health. Both conserved end residues are part of each CDR3. The D gene is left open where the match is weak. A clone size is listed for some rows: how often the clone was seen (once, few, many), or a class if it is expanded.

cdr3_nt,cdr3_aa,j_call,d_call,v_call,clone_size
TGCGCCAGCAGCTTGATCTGGACAGGGGACGTATCTAACTATGGCTACACCTTC,CASSLIWTGDVSNYGYTF,TRBJ1-2,TRBD1,TRBV5-1,-
TGCGCCAGCAGCTTGGGGGATTACAGGGGGCCTTCTTCCGAGCAGTACTTC,CASSLGDYRGPSSEQYF,TRBJ2-7,TRBD1,TRBV5-1,-
TGCGCCAGCAGTGAAGTTTCAGATACGCAGTATTTT,CASSEVSDTQYF,TRBJ2-3,-,TRBV10-2,once
TGTGCCAGCAGCCACGGACAGAAAGATGGCTACACCTTC,CASSHGQKDGYTF,TRBJ1-2,-,TRBV5-4,once
TGTGCCAGCAGTGGGCGTACCGAGCAGTACTTC,CASSGRTEQYF,TRBJ2-7,-,TRBV2,-
TGTGCCAGCAGCCTGACTAGCGGGCCCTCCTACGAGCAGTACTTC,CASSLTSGPSYEQYF,TRBJ2-7,TRBD2,TRBV7-2,-
TGTGCCAGCAACGCCCCAATAGGGGGGAGGGTGGGCACTGAAGCTTTCTTT,CASNAPIGGRVGTEAFF,TRBJ1-1,-,TRBV21-1,once
TGTGCCAGCAGCTTAGAACCCGCAGGGGTTTATGGAAACACCATATATTTT,CASSLEPAGVYGNTIYF,TRBJ1-3,-,TRBV7-8,-
TGTGCCAGCAGCTTGGCCACAGGATCCTATGGCTACACCTTC,CASSLATGSYGYTF,TRBJ1-2,-,TRBV5-4,-
TGCGCCAGCAGCATCCGAGCGGGACACATCTCCAAGGGCTCCTACGAGCAGTACTTC,CASSIRAGHISKGSYEQYF,TRBJ2-7,-,TRBV5-1,-
TGCATCAAGTACTCTGGAAACACCATATATTTT,CIKYSGNTIYF,TRBJ1-3,-,TRBV20-1,-
TGTGCCAGCAGTTTCTTCGGGGACGCTTTCTTC,CASSFFGDAFF,TRBJ2-1,-,TRBV28,-
TGTGCCAGCAGTGTGCCGGGTCATTTCTACGAGCAGTACTTC,CASSVPGHFYEQYF,TRBJ2-7,-,TRBV6-5,-
TGTGCCAGCAGCACGATCCAGGGGGCCTGGGAGCTGTTTTTT,CASSTIQGAWELFF,TRBJ2-2,TRBD1,TRBV27,-
TGTGCCAGCAGCTTGGGTGGACTATTCACAGATACGCAGTATTTT,CASSLGGLFTDTQYF,TRBJ2-3,-,TRBV5-6,-
TGTGCCTGGAGTGTATCATTATTCGTGGGAACTGAAGCTTTCTTT,CAWSVSLFVGTEAFF,TRBJ1-1,-,TRBV30,-
TGTGCCAGCAGCTTAGTATCGGGGGAGAAGGGAACTGAAGCTTTCTTT,CASSLVSGEKGTEAFF,TRBJ1-1,-,TRBV7-9,-
TGTGCCAGCAGGTGGCAGGGGGGCTACAATGAGCAGTTCTTC,CASRWQGGYNEQFF,TRBJ2-1,-,TRBV7-9,-
TGTGCCAGTAGTATAGTACAGGCCGGCCGGCCCCAGCATTTT,CASSIVQAGRPQHF,TRBJ1-5,-,TRBV19,-
TGTGCCAGCAGAGAGAGGAGGGCCTTGCAAGAGACCCAGTACTTC,CASRERRALQETQYF,TRBJ2-5,-,TRBV5-4,-
TGTGCCAGCAGCTTGGTGGGAGTAGAGACCCAGTACTTC,CASSLVGVETQYF,TRBJ2-5,-,TRBV5-4,once
TGTGCCAGCTCACTGGGACAGGTGAACACTGAAGCTTTCTTT,CASSLGQVNTEAFF,TRBJ1-1,TRBD1,TRBV18,-
TGTGCCAGCAGCCAAAACCCCTCGGGACTAGAGATCTACAATGAGCAGTTCTTC,CASSQNPSGLEIYNEQFF,TRBJ2-1,TRBD2,TRBV7-3,-
TGTGCCAGCAGCATCCTAGACTTAAGCTTTAAAGGATACAATGAGCAGTTCTTC,CASSILDLSFKGYNEQFF,TRBJ2-1,-,TRBV28,-
TGTGCCTGGAGTCAGGCTCGTGGCTACACCTTC,CAWSQARGYTF,TRBJ1-2,-,TRBV30,-